Below, one TCR beta chain is given with its context. Its specificity is unknown. The data originate from a study of blood T cells in healthy people across ages. General study results and limits: Long-lived donors had more naive CD4+ cells and higher diversity than aged donors.

V lost 4 bases to trimming and J lost 3 bases, with 7 bases between them. Germline V gene data show CDR1 as MNHEY and CDR2 as SVGAGI. The length of the CDR3 is 14 residues. Sample-barcoded 5' priming and a J-beta primer mix drove a second PCR of roughly 6 to 12 cycles. From the 5' RACE reads, TCRdb called clonotypes with MiXCR, one entry per CDR3 protein. The data contain 600,000 to 800,000 distinct CDR3 sequences, approximately 21% of them singletons. Material: blood. V and J are TRBV6-5 and TRBJ2-6, with D unresolved. The sequence was obtained from a man aged 65-85 years in good health. Written as DNA, the CDR3 is TGTGCCAGCAGTTGTCGCAATGGGGCCAACGTCCTGACTTTC. Residues: CASSCRNGANVLTF.